In this sample, the clone carrying this TCR beta chain turned up a few times. This record comes from a study of blood T cell repertoires in COVID-19. The CDR3 length is 17 residues. Original analysis: It was from reference gene primer amplification that nucleated cell counts were estimated. Only in-frame clones appear in the TCRdb table, and some are missing; sequencing was by immunoSEQ multiplex PCR. D and trimming were read from the DNA, whereas the V and J calls and clone size are those reported in that table. Here the sample spans 210,000 or so clones, 70% to 90% being singletons. The source of this sequence is a man aged 45 to 65 with acute or convalescent COVID-19. The chain carries TRBV12-2 and TRBJ2-4; whether TRBD1, the table's D call, matches the DNA was not checked. TRBV12-2 is deemed a pseudogene. The material sequenced was peripheral blood. CDR3 amino acids: CASRPNRYELAKNIQYF. The CDR3 region has the DNA TGTGCAAGTCGCCCTAACAGATACGAATTAGCCAAAAACATTCAGTACTTC.